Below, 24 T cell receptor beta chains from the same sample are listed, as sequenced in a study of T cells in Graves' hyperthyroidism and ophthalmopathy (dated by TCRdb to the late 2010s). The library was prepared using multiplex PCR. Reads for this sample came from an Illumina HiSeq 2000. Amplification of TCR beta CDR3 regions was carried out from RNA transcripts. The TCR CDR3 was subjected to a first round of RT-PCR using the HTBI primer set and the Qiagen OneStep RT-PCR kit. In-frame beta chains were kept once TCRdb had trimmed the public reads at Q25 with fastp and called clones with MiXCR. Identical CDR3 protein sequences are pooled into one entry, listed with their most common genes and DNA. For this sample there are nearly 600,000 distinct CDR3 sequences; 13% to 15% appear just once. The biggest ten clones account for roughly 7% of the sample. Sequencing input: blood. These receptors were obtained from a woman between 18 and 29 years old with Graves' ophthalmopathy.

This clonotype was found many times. CDR3 amino acids: CASATPTSGSFYEQYF. The CDR3 DNA reads as TGTGCCAGTGCCACTCCGACTAGCGGGAGCTTCTACGAGCAGTACTTC. The genes are TRBV28 and TRBJ2-7, with TRBD2 matching 12 bases. The ends lost 9 bases at V and 3 bases at J; junction bases unmatched: 12. This CDR3 contains 16 residues. Looked up from germline, CDR1 is MDHEN and CDR2 is SYDVKM.

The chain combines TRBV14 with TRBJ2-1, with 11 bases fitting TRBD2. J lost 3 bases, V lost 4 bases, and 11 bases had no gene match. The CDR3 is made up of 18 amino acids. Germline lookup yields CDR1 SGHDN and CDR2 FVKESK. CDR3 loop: CASSPLNPGLAVYNEQFF. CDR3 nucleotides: TGTGCCAGCAGCCCTCTCAACCCGGGACTAGCGGTCTACAATGAGCAGTTCTTC.

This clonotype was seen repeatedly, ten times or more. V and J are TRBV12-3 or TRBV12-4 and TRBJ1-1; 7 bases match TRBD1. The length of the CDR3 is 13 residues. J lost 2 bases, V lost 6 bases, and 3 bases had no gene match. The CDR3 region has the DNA TGTGCCAGCAGGGGGGACAGTAACACTGAAGCTTTCTTT. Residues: CASRGDSNTEAFF.

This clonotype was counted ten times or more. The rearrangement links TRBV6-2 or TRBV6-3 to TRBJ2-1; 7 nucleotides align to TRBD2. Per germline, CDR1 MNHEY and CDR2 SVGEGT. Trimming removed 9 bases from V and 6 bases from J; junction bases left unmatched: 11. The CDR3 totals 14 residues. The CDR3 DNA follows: TGTGCCAGTCGACCGGGGGGAGGGATCAATGAGCAGTTCTTC. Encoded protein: CASRPGGGINEQFF.

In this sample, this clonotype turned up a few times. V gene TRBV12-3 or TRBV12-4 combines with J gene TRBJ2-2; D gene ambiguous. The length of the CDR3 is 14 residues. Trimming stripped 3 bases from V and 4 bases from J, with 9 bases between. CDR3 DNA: TGTGCCAGCAGTTTGCGGAGCTCCACCGGGGAGCTGTTTTTT. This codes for CASSLRSSTGELFF.

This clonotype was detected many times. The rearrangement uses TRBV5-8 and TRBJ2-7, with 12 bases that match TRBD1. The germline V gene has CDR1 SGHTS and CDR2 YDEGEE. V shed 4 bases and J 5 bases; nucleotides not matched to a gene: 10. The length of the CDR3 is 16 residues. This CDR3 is CASSRDRGRSADEQYF. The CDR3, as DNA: TGTGCCAGCAGCCGGGACAGGGGGCGCTCAGCTGACGAGCAGTACTTC.

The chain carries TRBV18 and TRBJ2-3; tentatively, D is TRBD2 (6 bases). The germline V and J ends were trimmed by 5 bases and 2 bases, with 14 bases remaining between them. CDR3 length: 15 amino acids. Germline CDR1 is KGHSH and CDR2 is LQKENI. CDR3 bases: TGTGCCAGCTCAGATTCGGCGGGATACACAGATACGCAGTATTTT. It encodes CASSDSAGYTDTQYF.

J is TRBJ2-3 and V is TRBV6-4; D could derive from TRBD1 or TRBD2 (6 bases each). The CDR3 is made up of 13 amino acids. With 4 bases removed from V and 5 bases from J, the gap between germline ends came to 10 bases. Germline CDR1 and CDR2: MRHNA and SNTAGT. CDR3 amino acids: CASSVQGGDTQYF. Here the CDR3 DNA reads TGTGCCAGCAGTGTACAGGGAGGAGATACGCAGTATTTT.

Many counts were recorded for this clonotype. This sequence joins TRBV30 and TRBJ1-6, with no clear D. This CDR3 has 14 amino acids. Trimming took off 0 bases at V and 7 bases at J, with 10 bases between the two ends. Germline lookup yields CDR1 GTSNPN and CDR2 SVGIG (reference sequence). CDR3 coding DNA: TGTGCCTGGAGTGTAATGGACGGAAATTCACCCCTCCACTTT. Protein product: CAWSVMDGNSPLHF.

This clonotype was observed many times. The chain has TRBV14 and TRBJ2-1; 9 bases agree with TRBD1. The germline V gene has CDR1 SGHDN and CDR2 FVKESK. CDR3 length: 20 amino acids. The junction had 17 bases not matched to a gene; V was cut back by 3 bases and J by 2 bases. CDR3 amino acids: CASSQGRQGEWLAAYNEQFF. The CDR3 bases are TGTGCCAGCAGCCAGGGCCGACAGGGGGAATGGCTAGCGGCCTACAATGAGCAGTTCTTC.

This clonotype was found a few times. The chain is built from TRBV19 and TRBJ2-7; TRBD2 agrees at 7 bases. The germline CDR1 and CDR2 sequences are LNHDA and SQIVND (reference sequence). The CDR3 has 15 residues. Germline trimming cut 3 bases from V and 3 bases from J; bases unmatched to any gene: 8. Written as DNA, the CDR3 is TGTGCCAGTAGTATCTTCGGGGGGTTGAACTACGAGCAGTACTTC. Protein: CASSIFGGLNYEQYF.

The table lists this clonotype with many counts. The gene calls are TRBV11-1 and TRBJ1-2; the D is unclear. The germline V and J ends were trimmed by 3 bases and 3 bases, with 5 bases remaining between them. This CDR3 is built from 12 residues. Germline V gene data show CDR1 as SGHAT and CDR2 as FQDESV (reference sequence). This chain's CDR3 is CASSFEDYGYTF. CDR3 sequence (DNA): TGTGCCAGCAGCTTCGAAGACTATGGCTACACCTTC. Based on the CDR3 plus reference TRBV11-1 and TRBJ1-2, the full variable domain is EAEVAQSPRYKITEKSQAVAFWCDPISGHATLYWYRQILGQGPELLVQFQDESVVDDSQLPKDRFSAERLKGVDSTLKIQPAELGDSAMYLCASSFEDYGYTFGSGTRLTVV.

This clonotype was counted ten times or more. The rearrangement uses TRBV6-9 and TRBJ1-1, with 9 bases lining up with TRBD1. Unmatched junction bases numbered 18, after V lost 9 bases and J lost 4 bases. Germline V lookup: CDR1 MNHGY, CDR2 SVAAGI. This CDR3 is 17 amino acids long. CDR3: CARIGGQGDLMGTEAFF. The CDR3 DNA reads TGTGCCAGAATAGGGGGACAGGGAGATTTGATGGGCACTGAAGCTTTCTTT.

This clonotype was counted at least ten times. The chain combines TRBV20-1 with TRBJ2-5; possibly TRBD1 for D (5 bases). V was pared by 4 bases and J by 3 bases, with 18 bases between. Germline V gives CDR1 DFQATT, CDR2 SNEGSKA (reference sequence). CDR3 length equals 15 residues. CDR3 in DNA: TGCAGTGCTATCCCGGGCCAGGGTACCAAAGAGACCCAGTACTTC. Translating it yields CSAIPGQGTKETQYF.

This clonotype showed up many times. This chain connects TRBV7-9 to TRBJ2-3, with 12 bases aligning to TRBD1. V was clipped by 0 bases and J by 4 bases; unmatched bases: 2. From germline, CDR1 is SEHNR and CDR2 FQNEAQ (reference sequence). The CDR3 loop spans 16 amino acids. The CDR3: CASSLAGTGGPDTQYF. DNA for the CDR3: TGTGCCAGCAGCTTAGCGGGGACAGGGGGCCCAGATACGCAGTATTTT.

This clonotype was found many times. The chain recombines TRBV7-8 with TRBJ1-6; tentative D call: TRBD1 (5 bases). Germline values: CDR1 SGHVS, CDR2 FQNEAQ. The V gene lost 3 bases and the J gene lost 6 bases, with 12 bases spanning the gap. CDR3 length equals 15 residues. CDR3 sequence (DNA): TGTGCCAGCAGCTTGAGTCAGGGCGTTAATTCACCCCTCCACTTT. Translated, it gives CASSLSQGVNSPLHF.

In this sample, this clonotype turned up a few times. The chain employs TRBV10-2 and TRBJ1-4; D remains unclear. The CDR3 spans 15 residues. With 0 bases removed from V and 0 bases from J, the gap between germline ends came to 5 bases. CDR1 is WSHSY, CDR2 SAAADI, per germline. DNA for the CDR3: TGCGCCAGCAGTGAGTCTGGGGCAACTAATGAAAAACTGTTTTTT. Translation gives CASSESGATNEKLFF.

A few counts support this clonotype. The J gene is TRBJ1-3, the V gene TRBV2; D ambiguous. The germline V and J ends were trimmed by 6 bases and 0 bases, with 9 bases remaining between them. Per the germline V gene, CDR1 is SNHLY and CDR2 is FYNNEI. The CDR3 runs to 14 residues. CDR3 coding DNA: TGTGCCAGCAGCGCCGGCATCTCTGGAAACACCATATATTTT. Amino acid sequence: CASSAGISGNTIYF.

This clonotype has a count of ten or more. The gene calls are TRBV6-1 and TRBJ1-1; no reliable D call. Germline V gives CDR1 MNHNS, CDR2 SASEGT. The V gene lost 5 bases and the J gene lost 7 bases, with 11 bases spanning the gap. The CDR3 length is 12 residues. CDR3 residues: CASSHSSFEAFF. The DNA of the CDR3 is TGTGCCAGCAGTCATAGTAGTTTTGAAGCTTTCTTT.

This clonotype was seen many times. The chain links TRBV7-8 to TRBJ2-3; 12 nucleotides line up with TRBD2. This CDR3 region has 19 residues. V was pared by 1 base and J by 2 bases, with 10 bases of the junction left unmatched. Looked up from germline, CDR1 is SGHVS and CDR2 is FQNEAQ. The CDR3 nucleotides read TGTGCCAGCAGCTTAGTGGAGACTAGCGGGAGAGGATTCACAGATACGCAGTATTTT. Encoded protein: CASSLVETSGRGFTDTQYF.

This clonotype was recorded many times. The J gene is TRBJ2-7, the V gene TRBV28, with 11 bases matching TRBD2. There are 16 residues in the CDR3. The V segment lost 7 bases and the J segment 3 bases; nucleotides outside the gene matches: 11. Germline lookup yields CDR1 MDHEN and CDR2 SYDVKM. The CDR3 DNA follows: TGTGCCAGCAACCTAGGTGGGACTAGCGGAGTCTACGAGCAGTACTTC. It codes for CASNLGGTSGVYEQYF.

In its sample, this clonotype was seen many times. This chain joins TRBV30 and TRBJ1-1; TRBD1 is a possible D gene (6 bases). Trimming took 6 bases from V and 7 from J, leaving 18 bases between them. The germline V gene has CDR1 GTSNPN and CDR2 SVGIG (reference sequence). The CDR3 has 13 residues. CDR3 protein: CACAGGGTSEAFF. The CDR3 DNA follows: TGTGCCTGCGCGGGAGGGGGAACGAGTGAAGCTTTCTTT.

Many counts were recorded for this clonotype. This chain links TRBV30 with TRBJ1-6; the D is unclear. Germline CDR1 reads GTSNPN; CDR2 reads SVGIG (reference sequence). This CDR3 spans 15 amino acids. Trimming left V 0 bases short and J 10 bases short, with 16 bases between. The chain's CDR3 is CAWSVDPGGYSPLHF. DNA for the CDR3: TGTGCCTGGAGTGTTGACCCGGGAGGATACTCACCCCTCCACTTT.

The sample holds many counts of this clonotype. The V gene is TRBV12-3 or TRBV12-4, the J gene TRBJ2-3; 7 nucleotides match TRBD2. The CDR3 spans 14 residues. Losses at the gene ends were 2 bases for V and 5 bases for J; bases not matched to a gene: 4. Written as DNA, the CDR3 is TGTGCCAGCAGTTTATCGGGGGAGGGAGATACGCAGTATTTT. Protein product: CASSLSGEGDTQYF.